This TCR beta chain was retrieved from a study of cytomegalovirus exposure and HLA in healthy donors. Study-wide background: One earlier analysis, a look at 200 million or so T cells, found some 120 million unique TCR beta sequences.

Notes on the study in general: Follow-up analysis seemed to connect common viral pathogens with several of the most significant clusters identified.

A word on this clone: Its antigen remains unknown.

This CDR3 has 16 amino acids. V lost 0 bases and J 0 bases, leaving 10 bases between the germline ends. Per germline, CDR1 SGHDN and CDR2 FVKESK. A multiplex PCR was run with 60 Vbeta primers and 13 Jbeta primers. Produced via immunoSEQ multiplex PCR; TCRdb's table is partial and in-frame only. This table holds over 150,000 clones, 60% to 85% found once. The gene calls are TRBV14 and TRBJ2-3; weak D call: TRBD2 (5 bases). The TCR comes from a woman in her 50s in good health and CMV-seropositive. Sequencing was done on a sample of PBMCs. CDR3 coding DNA: TGTGCCAGCAGCCAAGACGAGAGGGCCAGCACAGATACGCAGTATTTT. Translation gives CASSQDERASTDTQYF.